Below are 13 T cell receptor beta chains sequenced from a single sample in a study of OX40 agonist ivuxolimab in advanced cancers. TCRdb's table, derived via immunoSEQ multiplex PCR, lists solely in-frame clones and lacks some. This table holds around 60,000 clones, about 93% found once. The material was CD4+ or CD8+ T cells sorted from blood, obtained in a trial of the OX40 agonist ivuxolimab. The receptors were gathered from an adult with an advanced solid tumor such as melanoma, head and neck, liver or kidney cancer.

The J gene is TRBJ2-2, the V gene TRBV14; the D gene is possibly TRBD1 (6 bases). From germline, CDR1 is SGHDN and CDR2 FVKESK. This CDR3 contains 17 residues. The V end was cut by 2 bases, the J end by 5 bases, with 18 bases between. The CDR3 region has the DNA TGTGCCAGCAGCCAATTTGGGGGCAGGGGCGCGACCGGGGAGCTGTTTTTT. It is translated as CASSQFGGRGATGELFF.

The chain has TRBV19 and TRBJ1-4; no clear D gene. The CDR3 covers 11 residues. Trimming removed 3 bases from V and 13 bases from J, with 9 bases in between. Germline V lookup: CDR1 LNHDA, CDR2 SQIVND (reference sequence). The CDR3 DNA reads as TGTGCCAGTAGTATTGGGCAGATACTGTTTTTT. Its protein product is CASSIGQILFF.

The CDR3 bases are TGTGCCTGGAGCCCAAGAGGGCGATTCAATCAGCCCCAGCATTTT. Translating it yields CAWSPRGRFNQPQHF. The genes are TRBV30 and TRBJ1-5, with no clear D. CDR3 size: 15 residues. The germline CDR1 and CDR2 sequences are GTSNPN and SVGIG (reference sequence). The ends were cut back, 3 bases at V and 3 bases at J, with 15 bases in the middle.

This clone is a singleton in its sample. The chain links TRBV28 to TRBJ1-2; the D is unclear. This CDR3 comprises 15 residues. The V gene lost 6 bases and the J gene lost 1 base, with 15 bases spanning the gap. Germline CDR1 MDHEN, CDR2 SYDVKM. The CDR3 region has the DNA TGTGCCAGCAGCCCCCCCTTCGAGAATAACTATGGCTACACCTTC. Translated: CASSPPFENNYGYTF.

The chain uses TRBV11-2 and TRBJ1-2; 8 bases map to TRBD1. Germline CDR1 is SGHAT and CDR2 is FQNNGV. This CDR3 has 15 residues. With V trimmed by 1 base and J by 5 bases, 6 bases remained unmatched. The CDR3 sequence is CASSLAAGGYYGYTF. CDR3 nucleotides: TGTGCCAGCAGCTTAGCGGCAGGGGGCTATTATGGCTACACCTTC.

The chain has TRBV7-6 and TRBJ2-2, with D tentatively TRBD2 (6 bases). The V gene lost 1 base and the J gene lost 1 base, with 10 bases spanning the gap. The germline V gene has CDR1 SGHVS and CDR2 FNYEAQ. The CDR3 spans 16 residues. The CDR3: CASSLGAGLNTGELFF. The CDR3 nucleotides read TGTGCCAGCAGCTTAGGTGCGGGATTGAACACCGGGGAGCTGTTTTTT.

A single count supports this clone. CDR3 sequence (DNA): TGTGCCAGCAGGACGTTTCCCGGGGACACCGGGGAGCTGTTTTTT. Amino acid sequence: CASRTFPGDTGELFF. The chain is built from TRBV6-1 and TRBJ2-2; tentatively, D is TRBD2 (5 bases). The germline V gene has CDR1 MNHNS and CDR2 SASEGT. This CDR3 is 15 amino acids long. V lost 6 bases to trimming and J lost 3 bases, with 14 bases between them.

The chain recombines TRBV29-1 with TRBJ2-7; 9 positions match TRBD1. CDR1 is SQVTM and CDR2 is ANQGSEA in the germline V gene. The CDR3 is 16 amino acids. With 2 bases clipped from V and 5 bases from J, the junction kept 13 bases outside the gene matches. The CDR3 region is CSVETGTGSGMDEQYF. The CDR3 region has the DNA TGCAGCGTTGAAACAGGGACAGGGAGTGGAATGGACGAGCAGTACTTC.

The rearrangement uses TRBV30 and TRBJ1-4, with D unresolved. Trimming stripped 3 bases from V and 0 bases from J, with 8 bases between. CDR1 GTSNPN and CDR2 SVGIG come from the germline V gene (reference sequence). CDR3 length: 14 residues. CDR3 loop: CAWSLGATNEKLFF. CDR3 in DNA: TGTGCCTGGAGCCTCGGGGCAACTAATGAAAAACTGTTTTTT. Drawing the rest from reference TRBV30 and TRBJ1-4, the complete variable domain is SQTIHQWPATLVQPVGSPLSLECTVEGTSNPNLYWYRQAAGRGLQLLFYSVGIGQISSEVPQNLSASRPQDRQFILSSKKLLLSDSGFYLCAWSLGATNEKLFFGSGTQLSVL.

V usage is TRBV28 and J usage is TRBJ2-1; tentative D call: TRBD2 (6 bases). The CDR3 is made up of 16 amino acids. Germline loops: CDR1 MDHEN, CDR2 SYDVKM. Between the trimmed V and J ends, which lost 2 bases and 3 bases, there was a span of 14 bases. The CDR3 sequence is CASSLVLAVIYNEQFF. The CDR3 DNA sequence: TGTGCCAGCAGTTTAGTACTAGCCGTAATCTACAATGAGCAGTTCTTC.

This clone showed up just once. This chain uses TRBV27 with TRBJ1-1; no definite D call. The length of the CDR3 is 14 residues. CDR1 is MNHEY, CDR2 SMNVEV, per germline (reference sequence). Trimming removed 0 bases at V and 6 bases at J, with 11 bases between. The CDR3, as DNA: TGTGCCAGCAGTTTATCTCCCCAGCTCCCTGAAGCTTTCTTT. Protein: CASSLSPQLPEAFF.

The CDR3 spells CASSHGTGYGYTF. CDR3 bases: TGCGCCAGCAGCCACGGGACAGGGTATGGCTACACCTTC. This sequence joins TRBV4-1 and TRBJ1-2, with 9 nucleotides matching TRBD1. The CDR3 is 13 amino acids. V gave up 3 bases and J gave up 5 bases; unmatched junction bases: 1. Per the germline V gene, CDR1 is MGHRA and CDR2 is YSYEKL.

V usage is TRBV11-1 and J usage is TRBJ2-1; 8 bases match TRBD1. The germline V gene encodes CDR1 SGHAT and CDR2 FQDESV (reference sequence). V trimming: 5 bases; J trimming: 0 bases; junction bases outside the gene matches: 15. This CDR3 spans 19 amino acids. This CDR3 reads CASSPTGGEATSSYNEQFF. CDR3 DNA: TGTGCCAGCAGCCCAACAGGGGGAGAGGCCACAAGCTCCTACAATGAGCAGTTCTTC.